This entry concerns a single T cell receptor (beta chain). The antigen is undetermined. V was cut by 5 bases and J by 7 bases, with 14 bases left in between. Germline V gives CDR1 SGHVS, CDR2 FNYEAQ. The CDR3 has 13 amino acids. The entry originates in a study of pediatric ulcerative colitis. Study-wide findings and caveats: Ulcerative colitis patients shared more blood-rectal clones than controls. All ulcerative colitis patients, but no controls, carried a couple of rectal clonotypes.

The survey-level immunoSEQ assay was used. The data were produced by immunoSEQ multiplex PCR, yet TCRdb's version contains in-frame clones alone and is incomplete. The data show about 36,000 clones, around 78% seen once. The diagnostic colonoscopy in ulcerative colitis patients preceded any immunosuppressive treatment. Sequencing was performed on blood. The origin of this receptor is a girl aged 10 to 17 with moderate ulcerative colitis. The chain is built from TRBV7-6 and TRBJ2-5; TRBD2 is a possible D gene (5 bases). CDR3 nucleotides: TGTGCCAGCAGCGCAGACTATTCCGGGACCCAGTACTTC. Residues: CASSADYSGTQYF.